A selection of T cell receptor beta chains follows, all from one sample in a study of blood T cell repertoires in COVID-19. Data came from immunoSEQ multiplex PCR; TCRdb stores just in-frame clones and leaves some out. The sample contains hundreds of thousands of clones, about 80% of which appear only once. Sequences were obtained from peripheral blood. These receptors originate from a man aged 80 or over with acute or convalescent COVID-19. The CDR3 runs from the conserved cysteine through the conserved F or W. The D gene is left open where the match is weak. A row's size may be missing; if present it is once, few, many or a size class.

TRBD1,TRBJ1-2,TRBV24-1,.,CATSRQGDYGYTF,TGTGCCACCAGCCGACAGGGGGACTATGGCTACACCTTC
.,TRBJ1-5,TRBV2,.,CASSESNSNQPQHF,TGTGCCAGCAGTGAATCTAATAGCAATCAGCCCCAGCATTTT
TRBD1,TRBJ1-3,TRBV7-9,.,CASSQRGQVGNTIYF,TGTGCCAGCAGCCAAAGGGGGCAGGTTGGAAACACCATATATTTT
.,TRBJ2-5,TRBV5-5,.,CASSSIFRTAQETQYF,TGTGCCAGCAGCTCCATTTTTCGGACAGCCCAAGAGACCCAGTACTTC
.,TRBJ1-1,TRBV29-1,.,CSVHAATGTEAFF,TGCAGCGTTCACGCGGCAACAGGGACTGAAGCTTTCTTT
.,TRBJ2-7,TRBV10-3,.,CAISGQPNSYEQYF,TGTGCCATCAGTGGACAGCCTAACTCCTACGAGCAGTACTTC
TRBD2,TRBJ2-3,TRBV5-1,.,CASSLGLAGQDTQYF,TGCGCCAGCAGCTTAGGACTAGCGGGGCAGGATACGCAGTATTTT
.,TRBJ2-5,TRBV21-1,.,CASTRETQYF,TGTGCCAGCACGCGAGAGACCCAGTACTTC
TRBD2,TRBJ2-2,TRBV9,.,CASSVATTSGGTGELFF,TGTGCCAGCAGCGTAGCTACGACTAGCGGAGGCACCGGGGAGCTGTTTTTT
.,TRBJ1-6,TRBV5-1,.,CASSLGQTSSYNSPLHF,TGCGCCAGCAGCTTGGGACAGACTAGCTCCTATAATTCACCCCTCCACTTT
.,TRBJ1-5,TRBV12-3/TRBV12-4,.,CASSFPPDQPQHF,TGTGCCAGCAGTTTTCCCCCCGATCAGCCCCAGCATTTT
TRBD1,TRBJ1-2,TRBV6-5,.,CASRRSDRGRVGYTF,TGTGCCAGCAGGCGCTCGGACAGGGGGCGCGTCGGCTACACCTTC
TRBD1,TRBJ1-1,TRBV7-9,.,CASSLGGGQRTEAFF,TGTGCCAGCAGCTTAGGAGGGGGACAGCGCACTGAAGCTTTCTTT
.,TRBJ1-2,TRBV10-3,once,CAISESGQAPYGYTF,TGTGCCATCAGTGAGTCGGGTCAGGCCCCCTATGGCTACACCTTC
.,TRBJ1-1,TRBV6-5,.,CAIGQSRVEAFF,TGTGCCATTGGACAGTCTCGGGTGGAAGCTTTCTTT
.,TRBJ2-6,TRBV5-1,.,CASSSAGLFSGANVLTF,TGCGCCAGCAGCTCGGCGGGACTTTTCTCTGGGGCCAACGTCCTGACTTTC
TRBD1,TRBJ1-2,TRBV29-1,.,CSVETGSYGYTF,TGCAGCGTTGAGACAGGGAGCTATGGCTACACCTTC
.,TRBJ1-2,TRBV19,once,CASSIVQGNYGYTF,TGTGCCAGTAGTATAGTACAGGGCAACTATGGCTACACCTTC
.,TRBJ2-3,TRBV7-2,.,CASSQSLAATDTQYF,TGTGCCAGCAGCCAGAGCCTGGCGGCCACAGATACGCAGTATTTT
.,TRBJ1-5,TRBV5-5,.,CASSLLWQGLAPQHF,TGTGCCAGCAGCTTGCTCTGGCAGGGGTTAGCGCCCCAGCATTTT
TRBD1,TRBJ2-2,TRBV10-2,few,CASSDYRGTGELFF,TGCGCCAGCAGTGATTACAGGGGCACCGGGGAGCTGTTTTTT
TRBD1,TRBJ2-3,TRBV7-9,.,CASSGTGGTDTQYF,TGTGCCAGCAGCGGGACAGGGGGCACAGATACGCAGTATTTT
.,TRBJ1-1,TRBV7-3,.,CASSSTGRNTEAFF,TGTGCCAGCAGCTCCACAGGGAGGAACACTGAAGCTTTCTTT
TRBD1,TRBJ1-2,TRBV27,.,CASSLSRQGGWFGYTF,TGTGCCAGCAGTTTATCTCGGCAGGGGGGCTGGTTTGGCTACACCTTC
TRBD1,TRBJ2-2,TRBV11-2,many,CASSLRAGQGATGELFF,TGTGCCAGCAGCTTAAGGGCCGGACAGGGGGCGACCGGGGAGCTGTTTTTT
TRBD1,TRBJ2-2,TRBV29-1,.,CSVRPGQAGELFF,TGCAGCGTTAGGCCTGGACAGGCCGGGGAGCTGTTTTTT
TRBD1,TRBJ1-2,TRBV28,.,CASSGFGQEPNYGYTF,TGTGCCAGCAGTGGGTTCGGACAGGAACCTAACTATGGCTACACCTTC
TRBD2,TRBJ2-6,TRBV4-1,.,CASSPHSGRRGANVLTF,TGCGCCAGCAGCCCGCACTCCGGGAGGCGTGGGGCCAACGTCCTGACTTTC
TRBD1,TRBJ1-1,TRBV5-5,.,CASSLAGGQNTEAFF,TGTGCCAGCAGCTTAGCAGGGGGCCAGAACACTGAAGCTTTCTTT